The 20 T cell receptor beta chains in this list originate from one sample, sequenced in a study of blood T cell repertoires in COVID-19. Clones were read by immunoSEQ multiplex PCR, and TCRdb kept only the in-frame ones, dropping some. The sample consists of 100,000 to 120,000 clones, about 84% of them appearing once. Sequences were obtained from peripheral blood. These receptors all stem from a man aged 45-65 years with acute or convalescent COVID-19.

The chain has TRBV5-5 and TRBJ1-5; D is possibly TRBD1 (6 bases). V lost 4 bases to trimming and J lost 3 bases, with 11 bases between them. The CDR3 has 14 amino acids. CDR1 is SGHKS and CDR2 is YYEKEE in the germline V gene (reference sequence). The CDR3 region has the DNA TGTGCCAGCAGCCTGGACAGCCTCAATCAGCCCCAGCATTTT. This sequence encodes CASSLDSLNQPQHF.

This chain uses TRBV2 with TRBJ1-2; no firm D call. Per germline, CDR1 SNHLY and CDR2 FYNNEI. V lost 2 bases to trimming and J lost 6 bases, with 19 bases between them. CDR3 size: 16 residues. CDR3 sequence (DNA): TGTGCCAGCAGTGAACGGGCCGCGGGGTCGGGTGATGGCTACACCTTC. This gives the protein CASSERAAGSGDGYTF.

This chain links TRBV5-1 with TRBJ2-5; 9 bases line up with TRBD1. The germline gives CDR1 SGHRS, CDR2 YFSETQ. Trimming removed 4 bases from V and 5 bases from J; junction bases left unmatched: 15. CDR3 length: 17 residues. The DNA of the CDR3 is TGCGCCAGCAGCCCGACACCCCCTACAGGGGGCAGGGAGACCCAGTACTTC. Protein: CASSPTPPTGGRETQYF.

This CDR3 is CASSQRQVYNEQFF. In nucleotides, the CDR3 is TGTGCCAGCAGCCAACGACAGGTTTACAATGAGCAGTTCTTC. The chain employs TRBV14 and TRBJ2-1, with a weak D call TRBD1 (6 bases). V gave up 2 bases and J gave up 4 bases, with 9 bases separating them. This CDR3 has 14 amino acids. Germline V gene lookup returns CDR1 SGHDN and CDR2 FVKESK.

This sequence joins TRBV5-1 and TRBJ2-2, with TRBD2 matching over 9 bases. Germline V gene lookup returns CDR1 SGHRS and CDR2 YFSETQ. The CDR3 contains 15 residues. J gave up 3 bases and V 0 bases, and 0 bases lay outside the gene matches. CDR3 sequence (DNA): TGCGCCAGCAGCTTGGGACTAGCGGACACCGGGGAGCTGTTTTTT. Translating gives CASSLGLADTGELFF.

The gene calls are TRBV10-3 and TRBJ1-1, with D perhaps TRBD1 (6 bases). The germline V gene encodes CDR1 ENHRY and CDR2 SYGVKD. The CDR3 runs to 15 residues. The V end lost 4 bases, the J end lost 1 base, and 13 bases lay between the germline ends. CDR3 in DNA: TGTGCCATCAGTGGTAAACAGGGCGGGAACACTGAAGCTTTCTTT. Amino acid sequence: CAISGKQGGNTEAFF.

The rearrangement uses TRBV2 and TRBJ1-2, with a possible D match to TRBD1 (5 bases). V gave up 1 base and J gave up 5 bases, with 14 bases separating them. Germline CDR1 is SNHLY and CDR2 is FYNNEI. This CDR3 comprises 15 residues. CDR3 in amino acids: CASSEGTRAGYGYTF. In DNA, the CDR3 is TGTGCCAGCAGTGAAGGGACAAGGGCAGGTTATGGCTACACCTTC.

The table lists this clone with many counts. The chain joins TRBV5-4 to TRBJ1-6, with D unclear. Per the germline V gene, CDR1 is SGHNT and CDR2 is YYREEE (reference sequence). CDR3 length: 16 amino acids. V lost 6 bases, J lost 0 bases, and 13 bases lay in between. Here the CDR3 reads CASTNSTSSYNSPLHF. CDR3 in DNA: TGTGCCAGCACCAACAGCACGAGCTCCTATAATTCACCCCTCCACTTT.

This clone has more than one count but fewer than ten. The chain is built from TRBV5-1 and TRBJ2-4, with D tentatively TRBD1 (6 bases). This CDR3 is built from 14 residues. In germline, CDR1 is SGHRS, CDR2 YFSETQ. V gave up 3 bases and J gave up 6 bases, with 13 bases separating them. This chain's CDR3 is CASSSGERRNIQYF. CDR3 nucleotides: TGCGCCAGCAGCTCAGGGGAAAGGAGAAACATTCAGTACTTC.

The chain's CDR3 is CASRNSHRAPYEQYF. The DNA of the CDR3 is TGTGCCAGCAGGAACTCCCACAGGGCTCCCTACGAGCAGTACTTC. The rearrangement links TRBV6-5 to TRBJ2-7, with TRBD1 as a possible D gene (6 bases). Trimming stripped 6 bases from V and 2 bases from J, with 17 bases between. Germline loops: CDR1 MNHEY, CDR2 SVGAGI. The CDR3 spans 15 residues.

The CDR3: CASRATSGGYNEQFF. CDR3 nucleotide sequence: TGTGCCAGCAGGGCAACTAGCGGGGGATACAATGAGCAGTTCTTC. The V call is TRBV6-5, the J call TRBJ2-1, with 11 bases aligning to TRBD2. The germline V gene has CDR1 MNHEY and CDR2 SVGAGI. The V gene end was trimmed by 6 bases and the J gene end by 4 bases; junction bases not matched to a gene: 5. This CDR3 has 15 amino acids.

This rearrangement joins TRBV19 to TRBJ1-1, with TRBD1 identical over 12 bases. CDR3 length: 14 amino acids. Germline V gene lookup returns CDR1 LNHDA and CDR2 SQIVND (reference sequence). With V trimmed by 5 bases and J by 6 bases, 4 bases remained unmatched. CDR3 DNA: TGTGCCAGTAGTGGGACAGGGGGCTACGCTGAAGCTTTCTTT. This gives the protein CASSGTGGYAEAFF.

The V gene is TRBV7-8, the J gene TRBJ1-2, with TRBD1 matching 8 bases. CDR1 and CDR2 from the germline V gene are SGHVS and FQNEAQ. After removal of 1 base from V and 4 bases from J, the junction contained 5 bases not matched to a gene. The CDR3 length is 15 residues. The CDR3 region is CASSLVQGAGYGYTF. The CDR3 bases are TGTGCCAGCAGCTTAGTGCAGGGGGCGGGCTATGGCTACACCTTC. The full variable domain, rest sourced from reference TRBV7-8 and TRBJ1-2, is GAGVSQSPRYKVAKRGQDVALRCDPISGHVSLFWYQQALGQGPEFLTYFQNEAQLDKSGLPSDRFFAERPEGSVSTLKIQRTQQEDSAVYLCASSLVQGAGYGYTFGSGTRLTVV.

The V gene is TRBV7-7, the J gene TRBJ2-1; D ambiguous. The germline gives CDR1 SSHAT, CDR2 FNYEAQ (reference sequence). Trimming cost V 5 bases and J 9 bases, with 14 bases left between them. This CDR3 contains 13 residues. The CDR3 DNA is TGTGCCAGCAGCGGCAGGTTTTTCGGTGAGCAGTTCTTC. This gives the protein CASSGRFFGEQFF. Filled out from reference TRBV7-7 and TRBJ2-1, the complete variable domain reads GAGVSQSPRYKVTKRGQDVTLRCDPISSHATLYWYQQALGQGPEFLTYFNYEAQPDKSGLPSDRFSAERPEGSISTLTIQRTEQRDSAMYRCASSGRFFGEQFFGPGTRLTVL.

The J gene is TRBJ2-7, the V gene TRBV5-6; D is uncertain. The CDR3 spans 12 residues. Germline CDR1 and CDR2: SGHDT and YYEEEE. The V gene lost 0 bases and the J gene lost 3 bases, with 4 bases spanning the gap. CDR3: CASSLDNYEQYF. Written as DNA, the CDR3 is TGTGCCAGCAGCTTGGACAACTACGAGCAGTACTTC.

The chain couples TRBV9 to TRBJ2-3; a possible D gene is TRBD2 (6 bases). From germline, CDR1 is SGDLS and CDR2 YYNGEE. This CDR3 is built from 15 residues. The V and J ends lost 3 bases and 0 bases respectively, with 11 bases between them. The CDR3 DNA follows: TGTGCCAGCAGCGCCATGGCGGGGAGCACAGATACGCAGTATTTT. It specifies CASSAMAGSTDTQYF.

The V gene is TRBV5-1, the J gene TRBJ2-3; D possibly uses TRBD1 or TRBD2 (5 bases each). There are 15 residues in the CDR3. Trimming shortened V by 4 bases and J by 0 bases, and 12 bases separated the two germline ends. Germline-derived CDR1 and CDR2 are SGHRS and YFSETQ. The CDR3 region is CASSLGPTSTDTQYF. CDR3 nucleotide sequence: TGCGCCAGCAGCCTGGGACCGACTAGCACAGATACGCAGTATTTT.

This rearrangement joins TRBV9 to TRBJ1-4, with 7 bases fitting TRBD1. V lost 0 bases, J lost 6 bases, and 8 bases stayed unmatched. Germline-derived CDR1 and CDR2 are SGDLS and YYNGEE. This CDR3 has 16 amino acids. The CDR3 here is CASSVGETGWDEKLFF. CDR3 in DNA: TGTGCCAGCAGCGTAGGGGAGACAGGGTGGGATGAAAAACTGTTTTTT.

J is TRBJ2-3 and V is TRBV4-2; the match to TRBD1 covers 7 bases. Trimming at V came to 0 bases and at J to 4 bases, leaving 7 bases not matched to a gene. The CDR3 is 16 residues long. The germline gives CDR1 LGHNA, CDR2 YNFKEQ. The DNA for the CDR3 is TGTGCCAGCAGCCAAGATCCGGCAGGGGGAGCAGATACGCAGTATTTT. Amino acids: CASSQDPAGGADTQYF.

The J gene is TRBJ1-6, the V gene TRBV5-1; D is unresolved. The V gene's germline CDR1 is SGHRS and CDR2 YFSETQ. The V and J ends lost 4 bases and 8 bases respectively, with 19 bases between them. CDR3 length: 16 residues. The CDR3: CASSPGDLILDSPLHF. CDR3 nucleotides: TGCGCCAGCAGCCCGGGAGACCTCATCCTCGATTCACCCCTCCACTTT.